The 32 T cell receptor beta chains reported below all come from one sample, sequenced in a study of CD8+ T cells in alopecia areata. After isolation, RNA underwent reverse transcription to generate cDNA as the sequencing template. Method: immunoSEQ multiplex PCR; TCRdb's copy keeps in-frame clones and lacks some. This sample has 100,000 to 150,000 clones, with about 50% found just once. The specimen sequenced was NKG2D-low CD8+ T cells sorted from blood. All receptors come from a human donor with alopecia areata.

This rearrangement joins TRBV5-6 to TRBJ1-2, with a tentative D call TRBD1 (5 bases). CDR1 and CDR2 (germline): SGHDT, YYEEEE. The CDR3 length is 14 residues. V lost 1 base to trimming and J lost 4 bases, with 11 bases between them. The CDR3 sequence: CASSLPDNSYGYTF. The CDR3 DNA reads as TGTGCCAGCAGCTTGCCGGACAACTCCTATGGCTACACCTTC.

In its sample, this clone was seen a few times. V gene TRBV12-5 combines with J gene TRBJ1-1; possibly TRBD1 for D (5 bases). Deletions cut 7 bases from V and 3 bases from J, with 21 bases between. Germline lookup yields CDR1 LGHNT and CDR2 FRNRAP. The CDR3 consists of 16 residues. CDR3 sequence: CASVLYPDSGDTEAFF. CDR3 DNA sequence: TGTGCTAGTGTCCTCTACCCAGACAGCGGGGACACTGAAGCTTTCTTT.

J is TRBJ2-3 and V is TRBV29-1; weak D call: TRBD1 (6 bases). V was pared by 8 bases and J by 2 bases, with 14 bases between. Per the germline V gene, CDR1 is SQVTM and CDR2 is ANQGSEA. The CDR3 loop spans 13 amino acids. CDR3 amino acids: CSSHRVDTDTQYF. CDR3 DNA: TGCAGCTCCCACAGGGTCGACACAGATACGCAGTATTTT.

This clone was seen only a few times. The rearrangement links TRBV7-9 to TRBJ2-7; D gene unclear. Looked up from germline, CDR1 is SEHNR and CDR2 is FQNEAQ (reference sequence). The CDR3 length is 12 residues. Between the trimmed V and J ends, which lost 3 bases and 6 bases, there was a span of 9 bases. The CDR3 here is CASSFPRAEQYF. CDR3 DNA: TGTGCCAGCAGCTTCCCCCGTGCCGAGCAGTACTTC.

This clone has a single count. V usage is TRBV13 and J usage is TRBJ2-1, with TRBD2 matching over 8 bases. V trimming: 2 bases; J trimming: 0 bases; junction bases outside the gene matches: 3. CDR3 length: 16 residues. Germline V CDR1 and CDR2: PRHDT, FYEKMQ (reference sequence). The CDR3 coding sequence is TGTGCCAGCAGCTTACGCGGGGGGATCTCCTACAATGAGCAGTTCTTC. Translation gives CASSLRGGISYNEQFF.

V gene TRBV30 combines with J gene TRBJ2-3; tentative D call: TRBD2 (6 bases). Deletions cut 0 bases from V and 2 bases from J, with 15 bases between. Germline-derived CDR1 and CDR2 are GTSNPN and SVGIG (reference sequence). The CDR3 loop spans 16 amino acids. CDR3 coding DNA: TGTGCCTGGAGTGTAAGACCTAGCGACACCACAGATACGCAGTATTTT. It codes for CAWSVRPSDTTDTQYF.

In this sample, this clone turned up a few times. V is TRBV6-5 and J is TRBJ2-1; TRBD1 agrees at 7 bases. This CDR3 is 10 amino acids long. With 5 bases clipped from V and 15 bases from J, the junction kept 4 bases outside the gene matches. The germline CDR1 and CDR2 sequences are MNHEY and SVGAGI. CDR3 nucleotide sequence: TGTGCCAGCAGTCAGGGACAGACGTTCTTC. It is translated as CASSQGQTFF.

The chain is built from TRBV5-1 and TRBJ2-6; TRBD2 might be the D (6 bases). Germline CDR1 SGHRS, CDR2 YFSETQ. Trimming cost V 0 bases and J 2 bases, with 6 bases left between them. CDR3 length equals 15 residues. The CDR3, as DNA: TGCGCCAGCAGCTTGGGGACTACTGGGGCCAACGTCCTGACTTTC. It encodes CASSLGTTGANVLTF. The variable domain in full, completed from reference TRBV5-1 and TRBJ2-6, reads KAGVTQTPRYLIKTRGQQVTLSCSPISGHRSVSWYQQTPGQGLQFLFEYFSETQRNKGNFPGRFSGRQFSNSRSEMNVSTLELGDSALYLCASSLGTTGANVLTFGAGSRLTVL.

The chain carries TRBV29-1 and TRBJ2-5, with TRBD1 as a possible D gene (5 bases). The CDR3 runs 12 residues. The germline V gene has CDR1 SQVTM and CDR2 ANQGSEA. The V end lost 2 bases, the J end lost 4 bases, and 8 bases lay between the germline ends. For the CDR3, the DNA is TGCAGCGTTGAAAGGGGATTAGAGACCCAGTACTTC. Its protein is CSVERGLETQYF.

The chain employs TRBV29-1 and TRBJ2-1, with 9 bases aligning to TRBD2. Unmatched junction bases numbered 8, after V lost 3 bases and J lost 8 bases. The CDR3 totals 14 residues. Germline CDR1 SQVTM, CDR2 ANQGSEA. The CDR3 region is CSVDSGSGMDEQFF. DNA for the CDR3: TGCAGCGTTGATAGCGGGAGCGGGATGGATGAGCAGTTCTTC.

V is TRBV29-1 and J is TRBJ1-4, with D possibly matching TRBD1 (5 bases). V lost 7 bases, J lost 4 bases, and 13 bases lay in between. CDR1 SQVTM and CDR2 ANQGSEA come from the germline V gene. This CDR3 contains 13 residues. The chain's CDR3 is CSALGVLNEKLFF. Written as DNA, the CDR3 is TGCAGCGCTCTGGGGGTCCTTAATGAAAAACTGTTTTTT.

The genes are TRBV28 and TRBJ1-2; D is perhaps TRBD1 (6 bases). This CDR3 has 16 residues. Looked up from germline, CDR1 is MDHEN and CDR2 is SYDVKM. Trimming cost V 3 bases and J 4 bases, with 18 bases left between them. CDR3 protein: CASSFFRDNFFYGYTF. As DNA, the CDR3 is TGTGCCAGCAGTTTCTTCCGGGACAACTTCTTCTATGGCTACACCTTC.

This clone was detected a few times. The chain recombines TRBV28 with TRBJ2-3; possibly TRBD2 for D (6 bases). The CDR3 consists of 16 residues. Trimming pared 7 bases from V and 0 bases from J, leaving 17 bases between. From germline, CDR1 is MDHEN and CDR2 SYDVKM. This CDR3 is CASITLEGTSTDTQYF. The CDR3 DNA sequence: TGTGCCAGCATAACGTTGGAGGGAACTAGCACAGATACGCAGTATTTT.

This clone was detected only once. V and J are TRBV4-1 and TRBJ2-7; D perhaps matches TRBD2 (7 bases). The germline CDR1 and CDR2 sequences are MGHRA and YSYEKL. V lost 0 bases and J lost 2, with 11 bases in between. This CDR3 region has 15 residues. CDR3 amino acids: CASSQEAGATYEQYF. In nucleotides, the CDR3 is TGCGCCAGCAGCCAAGAGGCGGGGGCCACCTACGAGCAGTACTTC.

CDR3 loop: CAWSLGIGSYEQYF. For the CDR3, the DNA is TGTGCCTGGAGCCTTGGGATTGGCTCCTACGAGCAGTACTTC. The chain links TRBV30 to TRBJ2-7; unclear D gene. Germline CDR1 GTSNPN, CDR2 SVGIG (reference sequence). V shed 3 bases and J shed 0 bases, with 12 bases lying between them. The CDR3 has 14 amino acids.

The rearrangement joins TRBV7-9 to TRBJ1-1, with D possibly being TRBD1 (6 bases). The CDR3 covers 13 residues. The V end was cut by 3 bases, the J end by 1 base, with 6 bases between. Per germline, CDR1 SEHNR and CDR2 FQNEAQ (reference sequence). CDR3 sequence (DNA): TGTGCCAGCAGCTTGGACAGGAACACTGAAGCTTTCTTT. It specifies CASSLDRNTEAFF. Full variable domain (outside the CDR3, taken from reference TRBV7-9 and TRBJ1-1): DTGVSQNPRHKITKRGQNVTFRCDPISEHNRLYWYRQTLGQGPEFLTYFQNEAQLEKSRLLSDRFSAERPKGSFSTLEIQRTEQGDSAMYLCASSLDRNTEAFFGQGTRLTVV.

This clone was found once. The gene calls are TRBV2 and TRBJ2-2, with D unresolved. The germline gives CDR1 SNHLY, CDR2 FYNNEI. The CDR3 extends over 14 amino acids. Trimming took 8 bases from V and 0 from J, leaving 10 bases between them. CDR3 bases: TGTGCCAGCCAATACTTAACGAACACCGGGGAGCTGTTTTTT. It encodes CASQYLTNTGELFF.

This clone has just a few counts. The CDR3 reads CSALGNYGYTF. CDR3 bases: TGCAGCGCCTTAGGAAACTATGGCTACACCTTC. This rearrangement joins TRBV29-1 to TRBJ1-2; D remains ambiguous. Germline V lookup: CDR1 SQVTM, CDR2 ANQGSEA. V lost 7 bases and J lost 2, with 8 bases in between. The CDR3 consists of 11 residues.

This clone has just a few counts. The gene calls are TRBV29-1 and TRBJ2-2, with D hard to call. V shed 5 bases and J shed 0 bases, with 7 bases lying between them. Germline CDR1 SQVTM, CDR2 ANQGSEA. The CDR3 loop spans 13 amino acids. Here the CDR3 DNA reads TGCAGCGTTTTTCTCGCGAACACCGGGGAGCTGTTTTTT. It codes for CSVFLANTGELFF.

This clone was seen once. V gene TRBV27 combines with J gene TRBJ1-1, with D uncertain. V lost 5 bases and J lost 2, with 12 bases in between. The CDR3 totals 14 residues. Germline V lookup: CDR1 MNHEY, CDR2 SMNVEV (reference sequence). In DNA form, the CDR3 reads TGTGCCAGCAGTCATACAGACTCTAACACTGAAGCTTTCTTT. Translated: CASSHTDSNTEAFF.

The CDR3 region has the DNA TGCAGCGTTGATAGGTGGGCAGAAGGAAACACCATATATTTT. Translated, it gives CSVDRWAEGNTIYF. J is TRBJ1-3 and V is TRBV29-1, with D unclear. This CDR3 spans 14 amino acids. Germline CDR1 and CDR2: SQVTM and ANQGSEA. Trimming cost V 3 bases and J 4 bases, with 13 bases left between them.

The V and J genes are TRBV29-1 and TRBJ2-7; 8 nucleotides line up with TRBD2. CDR3 length: 11 amino acids. J was trimmed by 3 bases and V by 7 bases; bases with no gene match: 2. The germline V gene has CDR1 SQVTM and CDR2 ANQGSEA. The CDR3 coding sequence is TGCAGCGCCAGCGGGAGCTACGAGCAGTACTTC. Protein product: CSASGSYEQYF.

The sample holds one count of this clone. V gene TRBV4-2 combines with J gene TRBJ1-5; possibly TRBD1 for D (5 bases). The CDR3 contains 14 residues. Germline V gene lookup returns CDR1 LGHNA and CDR2 YNFKEQ. Deletions cut 0 bases from V and 6 bases from J, with 9 bases between. The CDR3, as DNA: TGTGCCAGCAGCCAAGATTTGGGGGTTCAGCCCCAGCATTTT. Encoded protein: CASSQDLGVQPQHF.

This sequence joins TRBV29-1 and TRBJ1-1, with 10 bases identical to TRBD1. CDR3 length: 13 amino acids. V lost 7 bases and J lost 5; bases outside the gene matches: 7. In germline, CDR1 is SQVTM, CDR2 ANQGSEA. CDR3 sequence reads: CSGTGGPFTEAFF. The CDR3 DNA follows: TGCAGCGGGACAGGGGGTCCCTTTACTGAAGCTTTCTTT.

This rearrangement joins TRBV20-1 to TRBJ2-5; a possible D gene is TRBD2 (6 bases). Trimming took off 6 bases at V and 10 bases at J, with 12 bases between the two ends. Germline values: CDR1 DFQATT, CDR2 SNEGSKA (reference sequence). The CDR3 runs 10 residues. For the CDR3, the DNA is TGCAGTGCCCGGAGGGAAGGCCAGTACTTC. Translation gives CSARREGQYF.

This clone was counted only a few times. This CDR3 is also generated by other DNA sequences in the sample. This chain uses TRBV29-1 with TRBJ1-1; D unresolved. The germline V gene encodes CDR1 SQVTM and CDR2 ANQGSEA. The V end lost 4 bases, the J end lost 0 bases, and 3 bases lay between the germline ends. The CDR3 totals 11 residues. CDR3 coding DNA: TGCAGCGTTGCAGTGAACACTGAAGCTTTCTTT. Translated: CSVAVNTEAFF. The full variable domain, in which reference TRBV29-1 and TRBJ1-1 provide the parts outside the CDR3, is SAVISQKPSRDICQRGTSLTIQCQVDSQVTMMFWYRQQPGQSLTLIATANQGSEATYESGFVIDKFPISRPNLTFSTLTVSNMSPEDSSIYLCSVAVNTEAFFGQGTRLTVV.

The J gene is TRBJ2-2, the V gene TRBV29-1, with 7 bases aligning to TRBD2. This CDR3 comprises 13 residues. Germline V gives CDR1 SQVTM, CDR2 ANQGSEA. With V trimmed by 3 bases and J by 5 bases, 3 bases remained unmatched. The CDR3 sequence: CSVETSSTGELFF. CDR3 DNA sequence: TGCAGCGTTGAGACTAGCTCGACCGGGGAGCTGTTTTTT.

The sample holds a few counts of this clone. The junction departs from the called germline gene at one end, perhaps through a read error. This rearrangement joins TRBV29-1 to TRBJ1-1; D remains unclear. The CDR3 loop spans 11 amino acids. The germline V gene has CDR1 SQVTM and CDR2 ANQGSEA. CDR3 in amino acids: CQGFVNTEAFF. DNA of the CDR3: TGTCAAGGGTTTGTGAACACTGAAGCTTTCTTT.

This clone was counted a few times. This sequence joins TRBV6-6 and TRBJ2-7; D may be TRBD1 (6 bases). This CDR3 region has 14 residues. V lost 4 bases and J 3 bases, leaving 13 bases between the germline ends. CDR1 MNHNY and CDR2 SVGAGI come from the germline V gene (reference sequence). The CDR3 reads CASSLTPRGYEQYF. The CDR3 DNA follows: TGTGCCAGCAGTTTGACTCCCAGGGGCTACGAGCAGTACTTC.

V gene TRBV4-1 combines with J gene TRBJ2-2, with TRBD1 matching over 7 bases. The CDR3 is made up of 17 amino acids. V dropped 0 bases and J dropped 2; count of bases not matched to a gene: 6. Germline CDR1 reads MGHRA; CDR2 reads YSYEKL. CDR3 residues: CASSQDTGTENTGELFF. The CDR3, as DNA: TGCGCCAGCAGCCAAGATACTGGGACAGAAAACACCGGGGAGCTGTTTTTT.

V and J are TRBV19 and TRBJ2-5, with TRBD1 identical over 7 bases. The CDR3 has 14 residues. Germline V gene lookup returns CDR1 LNHDA and CDR2 SQIVND (reference sequence). Trimming at V came to 3 bases and at J to 5 bases, leaving 6 bases not matched to a gene. The CDR3 reads CASSMAGGQETQYF. In nucleotides, the CDR3 is TGTGCCAGTAGTATGGCAGGGGGTCAGGAGACCCAGTACTTC. The full variable domain, with the rest looked up from reference TRBV19 and TRBJ2-5, is DGGITQSPKYLFRKEGQNVTLSCEQNLNHDAMYWYRQDPGQGLRLIYYSQIVNDFQKGDIAEGYSVSREKKESFPLTVTSAQKNPTAFYLCASSMAGGQETQYFGPGTRLLVL.

The gene calls are TRBV9 and TRBJ2-3; D uncertain. The CDR3 length is 13 residues. Germline V gene lookup returns CDR1 SGDLS and CDR2 YYNGEE. Trimming removed 0 bases from V and 0 bases from J, with 2 bases in between. The CDR3 spells CASSVVSTDTQYF. For the CDR3, the DNA is TGTGCCAGCAGCGTAGTCAGCACAGATACGCAGTATTTT.